The rows below give T cell receptor beta chains drawn from one sample of a study of OX40 agonist ivuxolimab in advanced cancers. Profiling relied on immunoSEQ multiplex PCR, and the TCRdb table lists in-frame clones only, not all of them. The profile shows tens of thousands of clones, under 90% of them singletons. Specimen: CD4+ or CD8+ T cells sorted from blood, collected in a trial of the OX40 agonist ivuxolimab. The receptor source for this set is an adult with an advanced solid tumor such as melanoma, head and neck, liver or kidney cancer. Both conserved end residues are part of each CDR3. D genes are given only for firm matches. Size tells how often a clone was seen (once, few, many) or the class of an expanded clone, and some rows leave it out.

j_gene	d_gene	v_gene	abundance	CDR3nt	CDR3aa
TRBJ1-2	-	TRBV28	-	TGTGCCAGCAGAGGGACAAGGGTGAGTGGCTACACCTTC	CASRGTRVSGYTF
TRBJ2-1	-	TRBV28	-	TGTGCCAGCAGCACCGGGACAGCCGGGACTAGGGGCTACAATGAGCAGTTCTTC	CASSTGTAGTRGYNEQFF
TRBJ2-1	-	TRBV4-1	-	TGCGCCAGCAGCCAAGTGCCAGCGGGCTCCTACAATGAGCAGTTCTTC	CASSQVPAGSYNEQFF
TRBJ2-5	TRBD2	TRBV6-5	-	TGTGCCAGCAGTAAACCGGGACTAGAGAGTGAGACCCAGTACTTC	CASSKPGLESETQYF
TRBJ2-2	-	TRBV7-2	few	TGTGCCAGCAGCTTTTTCGGGGAGCTGTTTTTT	CASSFFGELFF
TRBJ2-7	-	TRBV10-1	-	TGCGCCAGCAGTTTCTACGAGCAGTACTTC	CASSFYEQYF
TRBJ1-6	-	TRBV30	-	TGTGCCTGGACTCAGGCAGGGGATTCACCCCTCCACTTT	CAWTQAGDSPLHF
TRBJ1-1	-	TRBV28	-	TGTGCCAGCAGTGAGCCGACCGGGACACCCTACCGGTCTTTCTTT	CASSEPTGTPYRSFF
TRBJ1-6	-	TRBV5-4	-	TGTGCCAGCAGCTTGGACGAGGCTTCACCCCTCCACTTT	CASSLDEASPLHF
TRBJ2-7	TRBD1	TRBV29-1	-	TGCAGCGTTTCCACAGGGGGTGACGAGCAGTACTTC	CSVSTGGDEQYF
TRBJ1-2	TRBD1	TRBV6-6	-	TGTGCCAGCAGTTACAGCAGGGACAGCACTGATGGCTACACCTTC	CASSYSRDSTDGYTF
TRBJ2-2	TRBD1	TRBV5-1	-	TGCGCCAGCAGCCCTAGGACAGGGAGCGGGAACACCGGGGAGCTGTTTTTT	CASSPRTGSGNTGELFF
TRBJ2-1	-	TRBV7-9	-	TGTGCCAGCAGCTTAAGCGGCGCGGGCTCCTACAATGAGCAGTTCTTC	CASSLSGAGSYNEQFF
TRBJ2-2	-	TRBV28	-	TGTGCCAGCAGTCTCCCGGGAGTATCTACCGGGGAGCTGTTTTTT	CASSLPGVSTGELFF
TRBJ1-3	-	TRBV28	-	TGTGCCAGCAGTTTGCCCCCGACGGCCTCTGGAAACACCATATATTTT	CASSLPPTASGNTIYF
TRBJ2-7	TRBD1	TRBV19	-	TGTGCCAGTAACGGCAGGGGGCGCGAGGGCAGCTCCTACGAGCAGTACTTC	CASNGRGREGSSYEQYF
TRBJ1-5	TRBD1	TRBV19	-	TGTGCCAGTAGTATGGGGGACAGGGTCAAGCCCCAGCATTTT	CASSMGDRVKPQHF
TRBJ2-1	-	TRBV7-9	-	TGTGCCAGCAGCCCTAAACTCCGGCTAGCGCTAAACAATGAGCAGTTCTTC	CASSPKLRLALNNEQFF
TRBJ2-3	TRBD1	TRBV4-1	-	TGCGCCAGCAGCCCCGGCGCCAGGGGGAATGCAGATACGCAGTATTTT	CASSPGARGNADTQYF
TRBJ2-3	TRBD2	TRBV6-6	-	TGTGCCAGCACCCTCCTAGGACTAGCCGGCACAGATACGCAGTATTTT	CASTLLGLAGTDTQYF
TRBJ2-5	-	TRBV5-1	few	TGCGCCAGCAGGGAGGGCTTGCAAGAGACCCAGTACTTC	CASREGLQETQYF
TRBJ1-1	-	TRBV28	few	TGTGCCAGCAGTTCCACTCTGGGTACCACTGAAGCTTTCTTT	CASSSTLGTTEAFF
TRBJ2-1	-	TRBV6-4	-	TGTGCCAGCAGTGAACGGGAGTGGGATGAGCAGTTCTTC	CASSEREWDEQFF
TRBJ1-2	TRBD1	TRBV30	once	TGTGCCTGGAGGGACAGGGGAACAAGGGGTGGCTACACCTTC	CAWRDRGTRGGYTF
TRBJ2-2	-	TRBV18	-	TGTGCCAGCTCAAGTTCAGGGCCCGGGGAGCTGTTTTTT	CASSSSGPGELFF
TRBJ1-2	-	TRBV21-1	-	TGTGCCAGCAGCCTCAGGCCCCAGAAACAGGACCCAGCTAACTATGGCTACACCTTC	CASSLRPQKQDPANYGYTF
TRBJ2-3	-	TRBV9	-	TGTGCCAGCAGCGTAGGGGTAGCGGTTAGCACAGATACGCAGTATTTT	CASSVGVAVSTDTQYF
TRBJ1-2	TRBD1	TRBV5-1	-	TGCGCCAGCAGACCAAGGACAGGGCAGGATGGCTACACCTTC	CASRPRTGQDGYTF
TRBJ2-3	-	TRBV6-4	-	TGTGCCAGCAGTGACTCAGGGATTCGTAGCACAGATACGCAGTATTTT	CASSDSGIRSTDTQYF
TRBJ2-3	-	TRBV27	-	TGTGCCAGCAGTCCAGGGTCCAAGGGTACGCAGTATTTT	CASSPGSKGTQYF
TRBJ2-2	TRBD2	TRBV7-2	once	TGTGCCAGCAGCTTAGTGGCGGGAGCTGGCACCGGGGAGCTGTTTTTT	CASSLVAGAGTGELFF
TRBJ2-3	-	TRBV25-1	-	TGTGCCAGCAGTGGGGGACAATCTTCTAGCACAGATACGCAGTATTTT	CASSGGQSSSTDTQYF
TRBJ2-7	-	TRBV11-2	-	TGTGCCAGCAGCTTCTGGGCGGCCTACGAGCAGTACTTC	CASSFWAAYEQYF
TRBJ1-1	-	TRBV4-3	-	TGCGCCAGCAGCCCAACATACGGGGGAGGCACTGAAGCTTTCTTT	CASSPTYGGGTEAFF
TRBJ1-2	-	TRBV27	-	TGTGCCAGCAGTTACCGGGGCAGGGGAGGAGGCTACACCTTC	CASSYRGRGGGYTF
TRBJ2-2	-	TRBV7-3	once	TGTGCCAGCAGCCCAGACAGCTTAAACACCGGGGAGCTGTTTTTT	CASSPDSLNTGELFF
TRBJ2-1	-	TRBV11-3	-	TGTGCCAGCAGCTTAGATCCCCATGGGGCGGAGCAGTTCTTC	CASSLDPHGAEQFF
TRBJ2-7	-	TRBV15	once	TGTGCCACCAGCAGAGCTAGGTTCCAGGAGCAGTACTTC	CATSRARFQEQYF
TRBJ1-5	-	TRBV30	-	TGTGCCTGGGCATCAGGTCTAGGGCAGCCCCAGCATTTT	CAWASGLGQPQHF
TRBJ1-2	TRBD1	TRBV6-5	-	TGTGCCAGCAAAACGACAGGGTACTATGGCTACACCTTC	CASKTTGYYGYTF
TRBJ1-1	TRBD1	TRBV29-1	-	TGCAGCGCCCCGGGCGGAGGGGGCACTAACACTGAAGCTTTCTTT	CSAPGGGGTNTEAFF
TRBJ1-1	TRBD1	TRBV10-3	-	TGTGCCATCAGTGAGCGCAGGGGGTCCACTGAAGCTTTCTTT	CAISERRGSTEAFF
TRBJ2-4	-	TRBV18	few	TGTGCCAGCTCACCAGAAGGGTCTCTAGCCAAAAACATTCAGTACTTC	CASSPEGSLAKNIQYF
TRBJ1-1	-	TRBV2	-	TGTGCCAGCAGTCTCGGGATGAACACTGAAGCTTTCTTT	CASSLGMNTEAFF
TRBJ2-3	-	TRBV6-5	-	TGTGCCAGCAGTTACACGAAGAGAGGGAGCACAGATACGCAGTATTTT	CASSYTKRGSTDTQYF
TRBJ2-2	TRBD1	TRBV18	-	TGTGCCAGCTCACGCCGGACAGGGGGGGACACCGGGGAGCTGTTTTTT	CASSRRTGGDTGELFF
TRBJ2-1	-	TRBV18	-	TGTGCCAGCTCACCACGGCTCGGGAGCTCCTACAATGAGCAGTTCTTC	CASSPRLGSSYNEQFF
TRBJ2-3	-	TRBV7-9	once	TGTGCCAGCAGCCCCTCGGTCTTGGGCGGTACGCAGTATTTT	CASSPSVLGGTQYF
TRBJ2-7	TRBD2	TRBV27	-	TGTGCCAGCAGTCCGGGACTAGCGGGGTACGAGCAGTACTTC	CASSPGLAGYEQYF
TRBJ2-3	-	TRBV2	-	TGTGCCAGCAGTCTCCAGGGTGATACGCAGTATTTT	CASSLQGDTQYF
TRBJ2-3	-	TRBV2	-	TGTGCCAGCAGTGACAGTGCCCGCACAGATACGCAGTATTTT	CASSDSARTDTQYF
TRBJ1-1	-	TRBV18	-	TGTGCCAGCTCACCACCGGGGAGGGGGAACACTGAAGCTTTCTTT	CASSPPGRGNTEAFF
TRBJ2-2	TRBD2	TRBV5-6	-	TGTGCCAGCAGACCTGGACTAGCGGGAGAAGCGTTCACCGGGGAGCTGTTTTTT	CASRPGLAGEAFTGELFF
TRBJ2-7	TRBD2	TRBV7-9	-	TGTGCCAGCAGTAAGAGCGGGAGTAGCCCCGAGCAGTACTTC	CASSKSGSSPEQYF
TRBJ1-5	-	TRBV5-1	-	TGCGCCAGCAGCTTGGGGTTCAGGGGTCAGCCCCAGCATTTT	CASSLGFRGQPQHF